These T cell receptor beta chains were read from a single sample in a study of T cell responses to AZD1222 COVID-19 vaccine. The assay was immunoSEQ multiplex PCR, and TCRdb's table has in-frame clones only and misses some. The sample includes 200,000 or so clones, about 94% of them seen just once. The sample in question was peripheral blood, obtained on day 0 of AZD1222 vaccination. These receptors came from an adult in good health. CDR3s include the opening cysteine and the closing phenylalanine or tryptophan. A D gene is named only where the DNA matches it firmly. Clone size is stated in some rows and not others, as once, few, many or a class when expanded.

clone_size,d_call,j_call,v_call,cdr3_nt,cdr3_aa
NA,NA,TRBJ2-5,TRBV10-3,TGTGCCATCAGTGAGTCGCCTAGAAGACAAGAGACCCAGTACTTC,CAISESPRRQETQYF
NA,NA,TRBJ1-1,TRBV6-5,TGTGCCAGCAGCCCGCAGGGGATTGACACTGAAGCTTTCTTT,CASSPQGIDTEAFF
NA,NA,TRBJ1-2,TRBV6-5,TGTGCCAGCAGTTACTCGGGTACTGGGGAGGCGGGCTACACCTTC,CASSYSGTGEAGYTF
NA,TRBD2,TRBJ2-3,TRBV4-2,TGTGCCAGCAGCCAGCCCCCTCGACTAGCGGGAGAAACAGATACGCAGTATTTT,CASSQPPRLAGETDTQYF
NA,NA,TRBJ1-1,TRBV7-2,TGTGCCAGCAGCTTAGTCGGGGGCCAGGGTGTGGTCACTGAAGCTTTCTTT,CASSLVGGQGVVTEAFF
NA,NA,TRBJ1-2,TRBV11-2,TGTGCCAGCAGCACGACAGTTTTCTATGGCTACACCTTC,CASSTTVFYGYTF
NA,TRBD1,TRBJ1-4,TRBV4-2,TGTGCCAGCAGCCAAGGACTGGACAGGGACTTTGAAAAACTGTTTTTT,CASSQGLDRDFEKLFF
NA,TRBD1,TRBJ2-5,TRBV5-1,TGCGCCAGCCCTACCCTGAGGGGGCGGAGGGAGACCCAGTACTTC,CASPTLRGRRETQYF
NA,TRBD2,TRBJ2-5,TRBV2,TGTGCCAGCATTAGATCCCCTTCTAGCGGGAGGGCCCAAGAGACCCAGTACTTC,CASIRSPSSGRAQETQYF
NA,TRBD2,TRBJ2-1,TRBV10-3,TGTGCCATCAGGGGGACTAGCGGGAGTAGTGGATACGATGAGCAGTTCTTC,CAIRGTSGSSGYDEQFF
NA,TRBD1,TRBJ2-5,TRBV7-6,TGTGCCAGCAGCTTAGACGCACCTACAGGGGTCGAGACCCAGTACTTC,CASSLDAPTGVETQYF
NA,NA,TRBJ2-7,TRBV3-1/TRBV3-2,TGTGCCAGCAGTCAACGGGGCTACGAGCAGTACTTC,CASSQRGYEQYF
few,NA,TRBJ2-5,TRBV30,TGTGCCTGGACCCTGCCTGGCCAAGAGACCCAGTACTTC,CAWTLPGQETQYF
NA,NA,TRBJ1-1,TRBV9,TGTGCCAGCAGCGTATCGGGGAGAAGTGGAACTGAAGCTTTCTTT,CASSVSGRSGTEAFF
NA,TRBD1,TRBJ1-4,TRBV28,TGTGCCAGCAGTTTCCTGGACAGGGGAGGCGAAAAACTGTTTTTT,CASSFLDRGGEKLFF
NA,TRBD2,TRBJ2-1,TRBV4-1,TGCGCCAGCAGCCCCGCTCAGCGGGAGGGCCAGGATGAGCAGTTCTTC,CASSPAQREGQDEQFF
NA,NA,TRBJ1-6,TRBV6-5,TGTGCCAGCAGTTACTGGGGGAAAAGGAATTCACCCCTCCACTTT,CASSYWGKRNSPLHF
NA,NA,TRBJ2-7,TRBV30,TGTGCCTGGGCGAGTGGGGTCTATGTTCCCGAGCAGTACTTC,CAWASGVYVPEQYF
NA,NA,TRBJ1-2,TRBV28,TGTGCCAGTACCGGTATCCCGCGGGATGGCTACACCTTC,CASTGIPRDGYTF
NA,TRBD1,TRBJ1-2,TRBV5-1,TGCGCCAGCAGCCCAACAGGGGGACATGGCTACACCTTC,CASSPTGGHGYTF
NA,NA,TRBJ1-5,TRBV28,TGTGCCAGCAGTTACCCGGGGGGTATGGATTTT,CASSYPGGMDF
NA,NA,TRBJ2-1,TRBV7-3,TGTGCCAGCAGCTTACTAGCCCCTGGGAATGAGCAGTTCTTC,CASSLLAPGNEQFF
NA,NA,TRBJ1-6,TRBV11-2,TGTGCCAGCAGCTTAAGGAGGAGCTCACCCCTCCACTTT,CASSLRRSSPLHF
NA,NA,TRBJ1-4,TRBV2,TGTGCCAGCACCGAGGAGGGGGCAACTAATGAAAAACTGTTTTTT,CASTEEGATNEKLFF
NA,NA,TRBJ2-4,TRBV5-4,TGTGCCAGCAGCATCGACCTCATAGCCAAAAACATTCAGTACTTC,CASSIDLIAKNIQYF
NA,TRBD1,TRBJ1-3,TRBV7-9,TGTGCCAGCAGCTTACTTACAGGGGCCACCAGACCTGGAAACACCATATATTTT,CASSLLTGATRPGNTIYF
NA,NA,TRBJ1-6,TRBV10-3,TGTGCCACCGGGGGGGCTAAGAATTCACCCCTCCACTTT,CATGGAKNSPLHF
NA,NA,TRBJ1-4,TRBV2,TGTGCCAGCAGACGTATAGGCACAACTAATGAAAAACTGTTTTTT,CASRRIGTTNEKLFF
NA,NA,TRBJ2-2,TRBV6-5,TGTGCCAGCAGTTCCCGGATGGGAGACGGGGAGCTGTTTTTT,CASSSRMGDGELFF
NA,TRBD2,TRBJ2-2,TRBV13,TGTGCCAGCAGCTCGAGGACTAGCGGGAGGGTCGGCGGGGAGCTGTTTTTT,CASSSRTSGRVGGELFF
NA,NA,TRBJ1-5,TRBV28,TGTGCCAGCAGTTTAAACAGGAGACAGCCCCAGCATTTT,CASSLNRRQPQHF
NA,TRBD2,TRBJ2-1,TRBV27,TGTGCCAGCAGTCCGGGACTAGCGGGAGCGAGTGAGCAGTTCTTC,CASSPGLAGASEQFF
NA,NA,TRBJ2-5,TRBV27,TGTGCCAGCAGCCCCTTAAGGGGATTGGAGACCCAGTACTTC,CASSPLRGLETQYF
NA,NA,TRBJ2-3,TRBV7-9,TGTGCCAGCAGCCCAGGGTATTGGCGGGACCCTAGCACAGATACGCAGTATTTT,CASSPGYWRDPSTDTQYF
NA,NA,TRBJ1-4,TRBV2,TGTGCCAGCCGAGGGGGGAATAGGGTTTTT,CASRGGNRVF
NA,NA,TRBJ2-7,TRBV6-6,TGTGCCAGCAGTTACCTCCAGGGATACGAGCAGTACTTC,CASSYLQGYEQYF
NA,NA,TRBJ1-2,TRBV18,TGTGCCAGCTCACCGGAGGCTGAGAACTATGGCTACACCTTC,CASSPEAENYGYTF
NA,NA,TRBJ1-2,TRBV6-4,TGTGCCAGCAGTGAAACGGGGCAATCCGGCTACACCTTC,CASSETGQSGYTF
NA,TRBD1,TRBJ1-5,TRBV5-1,TGCGCCAGCAGACGGGGACAGGGCGATCAGCCCCAGCATTTT,CASRRGQGDQPQHF
NA,NA,TRBJ1-1,TRBV27,TGTGCCAGCAGTTTCTCGAGGTATGGCACTGAAGCTTTCTTT,CASSFSRYGTEAFF
NA,NA,TRBJ1-3,TRBV6-5,TGTGCCAGCAGTTACGTGGGGACTGGAAACACCATATATTTT,CASSYVGTGNTIYF
NA,TRBD1,TRBJ2-7,TRBV28,TGTGCCAGCAGACATGGACAGGGACCCTCCTACGAGCAGTACTTC,CASRHGQGPSYEQYF
once,TRBD1,TRBJ1-1,TRBV9,TGTGCCAGCAGCGTCACGGGACAGCAGAACACTGAAGCTTTCTTT,CASSVTGQQNTEAFF